These 18 T cell receptor beta chains came from one sample sequenced in a study of T-cell reconstitution after alpha-beta-depleted transplantation in children. Unique molecular identifiers featured in how the TCRbeta library was prepared. TCRdb independently ran MiXCR on the PCR reads; one entry per CDR3 protein. The sample yields 700,000 or so distinct CDR3 sequences, approximately 14% seen once. The sequences come from PBMCs, collected before TCRalphabeta/CD19-depleted stem cell transplant. The receptors derive from a girl aged 2-10 years with congenital amegakaryocytic thrombocytopenia, due to receive a stem cell transplant.

This clonotype was detected only a few times. J is TRBJ1-2 and V is TRBV5-1, with 9 bases that match TRBD1. The CDR3 covers 15 residues. Germline-derived CDR1 and CDR2 are SGHRS and YFSETQ. J gave up 4 bases and V 4 bases, and 8 bases lay outside the gene matches. The CDR3 is CASSQGQGSGYGYTF. CDR3 coding DNA: TGCGCCAGCAGCCAGGGACAGGGATCGGGCTATGGCTACACCTTC.

In its sample, this clonotype was seen many times. The genes are TRBV5-1 and TRBJ2-1, with 7 bases fitting TRBD1. J gave up 8 bases and V 0 bases, and 14 bases lay outside the gene matches. The CDR3 loop spans 17 amino acids. Germline V gene lookup returns CDR1 SGHRS and CDR2 YFSETQ. The CDR3 sequence: CASSLADFSRGYHEQFF. As DNA, the CDR3 is TGCGCCAGCAGCTTGGCCGATTTCTCCAGGGGGTATCATGAGCAGTTCTTC.

The chain has TRBV3-1 and TRBJ2-7; possibly TRBD2 for D (5 bases). The CDR3 spans 15 residues. The V and J ends lost 4 bases and 2 bases respectively, with 15 bases between them. Germline values: CDR1 LGHDT, CDR2 YNNKEL (reference sequence). The CDR3 protein is CASSLGLIEPYEQYF. The CDR3, as DNA: TGTGCCAGCAGCCTCGGACTGATCGAACCCTACGAGCAGTACTTC.

This clonotype showed up just a few times. The V call is TRBV4-1, the J call TRBJ2-7; possibly TRBD1 or TRBD2 for D (5 bases each). This CDR3 is built from 15 residues. Looked up from germline, CDR1 is MGHRA and CDR2 is YSYEKL. Trimming shortened V by 2 bases and J by 5 bases, and 16 bases separated the two germline ends. CDR3 loop: CASSQPGRRFHEQYF. The CDR3 bases are TGCGCCAGCAGCCAACCGGGACGTAGATTCCACGAGCAGTACTTC.

This clonotype appeared many times. The chain recombines TRBV15 with TRBJ2-5; tentative D call: TRBD2 (5 bases). The V end lost 2 bases, the J end lost 11 bases, and 21 bases lay between the germline ends. This CDR3 has 15 amino acids. Germline values: CDR1 LNHNV, CDR2 YYDKDF (reference sequence). The CDR3 DNA sequence: TGTGCCACCAGCAGACCTCGGGAAGGGATTTATGTACAGTACTTC. Its protein is CATSRPREGIYVQYF.

At least ten counts were recorded for this clonotype. V gene TRBV6-5 combines with J gene TRBJ1-5; D is uncertain. Germline V gene data show CDR1 as MNHEY and CDR2 as SVGAGI. The V end lost 0 bases, the J end lost 4 bases, and 4 bases lay between the germline ends. The CDR3 totals 13 residues. The CDR3 DNA reads as TGTGCCAGCAGTTACTCGAAGAATCAGCCCCAGCATTTT. It yields the protein CASSYSKNQPQHF.

V gene TRBV5-1 combines with J gene TRBJ2-7; possibly TRBD2 for D (6 bases). This CDR3 contains 16 residues. V was trimmed by 0 bases and J by 2 bases, leaving 15 bases between them. Germline CDR1 is SGHRS and CDR2 is YFSETQ. CDR3 in amino acids: CASSLGAAAGTYEQYF. CDR3 nucleotides: TGCGCCAGCAGCTTGGGGGCTGCGGCGGGGACCTACGAGCAGTACTTC.

The V and J genes are TRBV29-1 and TRBJ2-7; weak D call: TRBD1 (6 bases). Germline V lookup: CDR1 SQVTM, CDR2 ANQGSEA. V lost 4 bases and J lost 2, with 15 bases in between. CDR3 length: 14 residues. As DNA, the CDR3 is TGCAGCGTTGCCAACCCAGGACAGACCTACGAGCAGTACTTC. This codes for CSVANPGQTYEQYF.

This clonotype was observed a handful of times. The genes are TRBV20-1 and TRBJ2-1; D not certain. V lost 0 bases and J 5 bases, leaving 14 bases between the germline ends. The CDR3 contains 15 residues. Germline CDR1 and CDR2: DFQATT and SNEGSKA (reference sequence). In DNA form, the CDR3 reads TGCAGTGCTAGAGATTCATCCAGCGCCCACAATGAGCAGTTCTTC. This codes for CSARDSSSAHNEQFF.

This clonotype was found a few times. The chain employs TRBV6-1 and TRBJ2-7; 7 bases are a match to TRBD1. Germline loops: CDR1 MNHNS, CDR2 SASEGT. The CDR3 loop spans 13 amino acids. Trimming at V came to 8 bases and at J to 4 bases, leaving 8 bases not matched to a gene. CDR3 coding DNA: TGTGCCAGCCAGGGACAGAGAGGGTACGAGCAGTACTTC. Amino acid sequence: CASQGQRGYEQYF.

This clonotype was counted many times. CDR3 loop: CASSLSRGNDNEQFF. The CDR3 bases are TGCGCCAGCAGCTTGTCCAGGGGAAATGACAATGAGCAGTTCTTC. The chain uses TRBV5-1 and TRBJ2-1, with D maybe TRBD1 (6 bases). The germline V gene encodes CDR1 SGHRS and CDR2 YFSETQ. V lost 1 base, J lost 5 bases, and 13 bases lay in between. This CDR3 is 15 amino acids long. The whole variable domain, filled in from reference TRBV5-1 and TRBJ2-1, reads KAGVTQTPRYLIKTRGQQVTLSCSPISGHRSVSWYQQTPGQGLQFLFEYFSETQRNKGNFPGRFSGRQFSNSRSEMNVSTLELGDSALYLCASSLSRGNDNEQFFGPGTRLTVL.

The chain has TRBV19 and TRBJ2-1; 9 bases map to TRBD2. This CDR3 region has 14 residues. The V gene's germline CDR1 is LNHDA and CDR2 SQIVND (reference sequence). J gave up 1 base and V 7 bases, and 2 bases lay outside the gene matches. CDR3 sequence reads: CASKGLASYNEQFF. CDR3 nucleotides: TGTGCCAGTAAGGGACTAGCTTCCTACAATGAGCAGTTCTTC. Together with reference TRBV19 and TRBJ2-1, the CDR3 gives the full variable domain: DGGITQSPKYLFRKEGQNVTLSCEQNLNHDAMYWYRQDPGQGLRLIYYSQIVNDFQKGDIAEGYSVSREKKESFPLTVTSAQKNPTAFYLCASKGLASYNEQFFGPGTRLTVL.

This clonotype occurred many times. The chain is built from TRBV20-1 and TRBJ2-1; tentatively, D is TRBD2 (6 bases). CDR3 length: 15 amino acids. With 1 base removed from V and 7 bases from J, the gap between germline ends came to 17 bases. Germline V gene lookup returns CDR1 DFQATT and CDR2 SNEGSKA (reference sequence). CDR3 amino acids: CSARALASGRNEQFF. The DNA for the CDR3 is TGCAGTGCTAGAGCGTTGGCCTCCGGGAGAAATGAGCAGTTCTTC.

The chain uses TRBV5-1 and TRBJ2-3, with D possibly matching TRBD2 (6 bases). Germline loops: CDR1 SGHRS, CDR2 YFSETQ. This CDR3 has 16 amino acids. V was trimmed by 5 bases and J by 1 base, leaving 17 bases between them. CDR3 nucleotide sequence: TGCGCCAGCAGTACGGGGACTTACACCGGCACAGATACGCAGTATTTT. This codes for CASSTGTYTGTDTQYF.

This clonotype was observed a handful of times. This rearrangement joins TRBV7-9 to TRBJ1-1, with 7 bases matching TRBD1. CDR3 length: 16 amino acids. Germline CDR1 is SEHNR and CDR2 is FQNEAQ (reference sequence). The V segment lost 5 bases and the J segment 0 bases; nucleotides outside the gene matches: 9. The CDR3 here is CASSPKGQLMNTEAFF. The CDR3 DNA reads TGTGCCAGCAGCCCAAAGGGACAGCTCATGAACACTGAAGCTTTCTTT.

This clonotype showed up many times. The V gene is TRBV7-9, the J gene TRBJ1-1; tentative D call: TRBD1 (6 bases). The germline CDR1 and CDR2 sequences are SEHNR and FQNEAQ (reference sequence). This CDR3 has 13 amino acids. V dropped 3 bases and J dropped 5 bases, with 10 bases sitting between them. CDR3 DNA: TGTGCCAGCAGCTTCGGGGGCGCAACTGAAGCTTTCTTT. It encodes CASSFGGATEAFF.

This clonotype was found many times. This chain connects TRBV29-1 to TRBJ2-7; 7 bases agree with TRBD2. Germline assignment: CDR1 SQVTM and CDR2 ANQGSEA. The CDR3 has 13 amino acids. V trimming: 7 bases; J trimming: 1 base; junction bases outside the gene matches: 7. The CDR3: CSAESGASYEQYF. The CDR3 DNA sequence: TGCAGCGCTGAGAGCGGGGCTTCCTACGAGCAGTACTTC.

This clonotype was observed many times. The rearrangement links TRBV29-1 to TRBJ2-6; unclear D gene. Germline loops: CDR1 SQVTM, CDR2 ANQGSEA. The CDR3 contains 14 residues. V was pared by 4 bases and J by 2 bases, with 9 bases between. The chain's CDR3 is CSVGPVTGANVLTF. In nucleotides, the CDR3 is TGCAGCGTTGGGCCCGTAACTGGGGCCAACGTCCTGACTTTC.